This TCR beta chain was recorded in a study of CD4 T cells in relation to SARS-CoV-2 and coronaviruses. Study results and limitations: About 64% of donors had memory CD4+ clonotypes crossrecognizing SARS-CoV-2 and common cold coronavirus spike.

The CDR3 is 17 residues long. Germline V lookup: CDR1 MGHDK, CDR2 SYGVNS. J gave up 1 base and V 3 bases, and 11 bases lay outside the gene matches. Note on this clone: Its specificity is not known.

Only in-frame clones appear in the TCRdb table, and some are missing; sequencing was by immunoSEQ multiplex PCR. The table has tens of thousands of clones, about 76% seen once; the top ten hold 3.4%. This TCR derives from an adult with COVID-19. The sequenced material came from memory CD4+ T cells from PBMCs, cultured in vitro. This chain connects TRBV25-1 to TRBJ1-1; 7 bases line up with TRBD1. The CDR3 coding sequence is TGTGCCAGCAGTGAGACGGATTTGGGACAGAAGAACACTGAAGCTTTCTTT. Translation gives CASSETDLGQKNTEAFF.